This TCR beta chain was identified in a study of response to subunit inactivated influenza vaccine. Study-level results: Authors suggested that a seasonal influenza vaccination recruits few new T cells each time.

The CDR3 is 11 amino acids. Trimming left V 3 bases short and J 10 bases short, with 4 bases between. The V gene's germline CDR1 is SNHLY and CDR2 FYNNEI. TCRdb ran MiXCR on the RT-PCR reads and lists one entry per CDR3 protein. This sample has approximately 700,000 distinct CDR3 sequences, with 15% to 18% found just once. With respect to this clonotype: Its antigen is undetermined.

V is TRBV2 and J is TRBJ1-6; D is undetermined. The sequence came from a man aged 50-59 years who received an inactivated influenza vaccine. The source material was PBMCs from blood, sampled less than 13 days after vaccination. The CDR3 sequence: CASSDGSPLHF. For the CDR3, the DNA is TGTGCCAGCAGTGACGGCTCACCCCTCCACTTT.